This T cell receptor (beta chain) is drawn from a study of response to subunit inactivated influenza vaccine. This clonotype was counted a few times. The V gene lost 0 bases and the J gene lost 4 bases, with 19 bases spanning the gap. Looked up from germline, CDR1 is LGHNA and CDR2 is YSLEER. CDR3 size: 17 residues. TCRdb reanalysed the RT-PCR reads using MiXCR and keeps one entry per CDR3 protein. Here the sample spans 500,000 to 600,000 distinct CDR3 sequences, roughly 8.2% being singletons. The source was PBMCs from blood, collected around 25 months after vaccination. This receptor was obtained from a man aged 50 to 69 who received an inactivated influenza vaccine. The rearrangement joins TRBV4-3 to TRBJ2-7, with D hard to call. The CDR3 loop is CASSQDIVGQRQYEQYF. In DNA form, the CDR3 reads TGCGCCAGCAGCCAAGACATAGTAGGGCAGCGCCAGTACGAGCAGTACTTC.